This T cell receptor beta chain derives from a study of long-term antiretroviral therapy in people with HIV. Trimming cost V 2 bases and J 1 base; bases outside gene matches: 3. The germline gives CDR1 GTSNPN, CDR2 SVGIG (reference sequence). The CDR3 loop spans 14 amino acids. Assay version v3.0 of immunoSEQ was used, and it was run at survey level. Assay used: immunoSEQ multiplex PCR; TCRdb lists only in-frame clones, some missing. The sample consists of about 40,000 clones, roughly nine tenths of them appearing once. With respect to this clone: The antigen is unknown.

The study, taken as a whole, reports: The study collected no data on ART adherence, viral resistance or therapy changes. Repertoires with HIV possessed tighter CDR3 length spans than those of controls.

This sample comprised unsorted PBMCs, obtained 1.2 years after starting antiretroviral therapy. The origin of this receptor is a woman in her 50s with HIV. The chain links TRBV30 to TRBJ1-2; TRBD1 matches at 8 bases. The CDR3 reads CAWSSGQDNYGYTF. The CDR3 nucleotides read TGTGCCTGGAGTTCGGGACAGGATAACTATGGCTACACCTTC.